The next 20 T cell receptor beta chains were all read from a single sample in a study of CD4+ T cells in melanoma. Generated by immunoSEQ multiplex PCR, the TCRdb table keeps only in-frame clones and is missing some. The sample contains roughly 15,000 clones, approximately 76% of which appear only once. The sample consisted of cells from a culture (not recorded whether cultured in vitro). The receptors originated from a human donor with melanoma.

The chain combines TRBV6-5 with TRBJ1-1; D is possibly TRBD1 (6 bases). CDR1 is MNHEY and CDR2 is SVGAGI in the germline V gene. The CDR3 has 15 amino acids. Trimming left V 0 bases short and J 4 bases short, with 12 bases between. CDR3 nucleotide sequence: TGTGCCAGCAGTTACTCGTTTCAGGGGATCACTGAAGCTTTCTTT. It yields the protein CASSYSFQGITEAFF.

The V call is TRBV5-1, the J call TRBJ1-4; D unresolved. This CDR3 is 14 amino acids long. V lost 7 bases, J lost 0 bases, and 10 bases lay in between. Germline V gene data show CDR1 as SGHRS and CDR2 as YFSETQ. The CDR3 protein is CASRPLATNEKLFF. The DNA for the CDR3 is TGCGCCAGCCGACCGCTTGCAACTAATGAAAAACTGTTTTTT.

The chain recombines TRBV7-6 with TRBJ1-3; D remains unclear. V lost 8 bases to trimming and J lost 3 bases, with 17 bases between them. Germline CDR1 SGHVS, CDR2 FNYEAQ. The CDR3 is 15 amino acids. The CDR3 here is CASRSSLASGNTIYF. In nucleotides, the CDR3 is TGTGCCAGCCGGAGCTCCCTGGCTAGTGGAAACACCATATATTTT.

This clone occurred a few times. This sequence joins TRBV5-1 and TRBJ2-6; perhaps TRBD1 as D (5 bases). CDR3 length: 16 amino acids. Between the trimmed V and J ends, which lost 0 bases and 2 bases, there was a span of 9 bases. Germline V lookup: CDR1 SGHRS, CDR2 YFSETQ. In nucleotides, the CDR3 is TGCGCCAGCAGCTTGGCCGGCAGGGCTGGGGCCAACGTCCTGACTTTC. Its protein is CASSLAGRAGANVLTF. The full variable domain, its missing parts supplied by reference TRBV5-1 and TRBJ2-6, is KAGVTQTPRYLIKTRGQQVTLSCSPISGHRSVSWYQQTPGQGLQFLFEYFSETQRNKGNFPGRFSGRQFSNSRSEMNVSTLELGDSALYLCASSLAGRAGANVLTFGAGSRLTVL.

The chain joins TRBV5-4 to TRBJ2-5; possible D gene TRBD2, 5 bases. V lost 3 bases and J lost 3, with 12 bases in between. In germline, CDR1 is SGHNT, CDR2 YYREEE (reference sequence). The CDR3 extends over 14 amino acids. CDR3 bases: TGTGCCAGCAGCTCCGGACTCGAAAAAGAGACCCAGTACTTC. It specifies CASSSGLEKETQYF.

The chain uses TRBV10-3 and TRBJ2-5, with 8 positions matching TRBD1. Germline CDR1 and CDR2: ENHRY and SYGVKD. The V and J ends lost 0 bases and 5 bases, in that order; junction bases with no gene match: 17. CDR3 length equals 19 residues. The CDR3 DNA is TGTGCCATCAGTGAGTCGATACTCGGCAGGGGGCCTCCGGGGGAGACCCAGTACTTC. This sequence encodes CAISESILGRGPPGETQYF.

This clone was seen only once. The gene calls are TRBV2 and TRBJ1-5; 9 bases are shared with TRBD1. Per germline, CDR1 SNHLY and CDR2 FYNNEI. The length of the CDR3 is 17 residues. Losses at the gene ends were 3 bases for V and 5 bases for J; bases not matched to a gene: 11. CDR3: CASSERLGTGPDQPQHF. The CDR3 nucleotides are TGTGCCAGCAGTGAGCGATTGGGGACAGGGCCTGATCAGCCCCAGCATTTT.

This chain joins TRBV7-8 and TRBJ1-2; 7 bases map to TRBD1. Per germline, CDR1 SGHVS and CDR2 FQNEAQ. The CDR3 is 16 amino acids. V shed 2 bases and J 2 bases; nucleotides not matched to a gene: 8. The CDR3 loop reads CASSLRPGQRNYGYTF. The CDR3 bases are TGTGCCAGCAGCTTACGGCCGGGACAGAGGAACTATGGCTACACCTTC. Looking up the rest from reference TRBV7-8 and TRBJ1-2 gives the full variable domain: GAGVSQSPRYKVAKRGQDVALRCDPISGHVSLFWYQQALGQGPEFLTYFQNEAQLDKSGLPSDRFFAERPEGSVSTLKIQRTQQEDSAVYLCASSLRPGQRNYGYTFGSGTRLTVV.

The gene calls are TRBV7-8 and TRBJ2-7, with 11 bases lining up with TRBD2. Unmatched junction bases numbered 6, after V lost 1 base and J lost 4 bases. The CDR3 loop spans 16 amino acids. Per the germline V gene, CDR1 is SGHVS and CDR2 is FQNEAQ. The CDR3, as DNA: TGTGCCAGCAGCTTAGTCGGATCTAGCGGGAGGTACGAGCAGTACTTC. Amino acid sequence: CASSLVGSSGRYEQYF.

This clone showed up just a few times. The CDR3 sequence is CASSIDTVQPQHF. CDR3 coding DNA: TGTGCCAGTAGTATAGACACGGTACAGCCCCAGCATTTT. The chain joins TRBV19 to TRBJ1-5; D is undetermined. The germline gives CDR1 LNHDA, CDR2 SQIVND (reference sequence). V gave up 0 bases and J gave up 7 bases, with 7 bases separating them. CDR3 length equals 13 residues.

The chain recombines TRBV7-4 with TRBJ1-2, with TRBD1 as a possible D gene (5 bases). The V gene's germline CDR1 is SGHVT and CDR2 SQSDAQ. This CDR3 region has 11 residues. V dropped 6 bases and J dropped 9 bases, with 11 bases sitting between them. The DNA of the CDR3 is TGTGCCAGCAGTTGGGGGACTAGCTACACCTTC. Translation: CASSWGTSYTF.

This chain links TRBV2 with TRBJ1-1; TRBD1 might be the D (5 bases). The germline V gene encodes CDR1 SNHLY and CDR2 FYNNEI. This CDR3 is 18 amino acids long. The V and J ends lost 8 bases and 3 bases respectively, with 28 bases between them. CDR3 protein: CASESPRLEMLGDTEAFF. CDR3 DNA sequence: TGTGCCAGCGAGTCCCCCCGGTTGGAGATGCTGGGGGACACTGAAGCTTTCTTT.

The chain employs TRBV5-1 and TRBJ2-7, with unresolved D. CDR1 and CDR2 (germline): SGHRS, YFSETQ. CDR3 length equals 15 residues. Trimming pared 2 bases from V and 7 bases from J, leaving 19 bases between. The CDR3 DNA sequence: TGCGCCAGCAGCTTAGTTCCCCAGCAAAGGCGGGAGCAGTACTTC. The encoded protein is CASSLVPQQRREQYF.

The chain joins TRBV2 to TRBJ1-2; D is unresolved. Germline V lookup: CDR1 SNHLY, CDR2 FYNNEI. Trimming left V 2 bases short and J 3 bases short, with 1 base between. The CDR3 extends over 11 amino acids. CDR3 in amino acids: CASSEHYGYTF. The CDR3 DNA reads TGTGCCAGCAGTGAACACTATGGCTACACCTTC.

The rearrangement links TRBV30 to TRBJ2-3; 7 positions agree with TRBD1. The length of the CDR3 is 15 residues. The germline V gene has CDR1 GTSNPN and CDR2 SVGIG (reference sequence). J lost 2 bases, V lost 2 bases, and 7 bases had no gene match. The CDR3 DNA reads as TGTGCCTGGAGTCGAGGGGACAGTTACACAGATACGCAGTATTTT. Translated, it gives CAWSRGDSYTDTQYF.

The chain is built from TRBV12-5 and TRBJ1-5, with TRBD1 matching over 7 bases. This CDR3 is built from 21 residues. The V segment lost 0 bases and the J segment 0 bases; nucleotides outside the gene matches: 17. The germline V gene encodes CDR1 LGHNT and CDR2 FRNRAP. The CDR3 DNA reads TGTGCTAGTGGTTTGGTTGTTGTTGGGACAGCCGCGCTTTATAGCAATCAGCCCCAGCATTTT. Amino acid sequence: CASGLVVVGTAALYSNQPQHF.

This chain uses TRBV4-1 with TRBJ2-1; 7 nucleotides line up with TRBD2. The germline CDR1 and CDR2 sequences are MGHRA and YSYEKL. This CDR3 comprises 16 residues. V dropped 1 base and J dropped 9; count of bases not matched to a gene: 12. The DNA for the CDR3 is TGCGCCAGCAGCCAAGGGTCCCCTTTCCCTAGCGGTGAGCAGTTCTTC. It yields the protein CASSQGSPFPSGEQFF.

This clone showed up just a few times. The chain joins TRBV2 to TRBJ1-6; D possibly corresponds to TRBD1 (5 bases). V was clipped by 11 bases and J by 10 bases, with 18 bases between them. Germline assignment: CDR1 SNHLY and CDR2 FYNNEI. The CDR3 length is 13 residues. The DNA of the CDR3 is TGTGCCGGGGCCAACAGGCCTGAATCACCCCTCCACTTT. It codes for CAGANRPESPLHF.

The rearrangement links TRBV6-6 to TRBJ1-2, with D hard to call. From germline, CDR1 is MNHNY and CDR2 SVGAGI (reference sequence). CDR3 length: 13 residues. The germline V and J ends were trimmed by 5 bases and 8 bases, with 15 bases remaining between them. CDR3 loop: CASSPDKVGGYTF. The CDR3 DNA reads TGTGCCAGCAGTCCCGATAAGGTCGGGGGCTACACCTTC.

V gene TRBV20-1 combines with J gene TRBJ1-1; D ambiguous. V was clipped by 3 bases and J by 5 bases, with 7 bases between them. The CDR3 consists of 11 residues. Germline-derived CDR1 and CDR2 are DFQATT and SNEGSKA (reference sequence). The CDR3 here is CSASGGTEAFF. The CDR3 nucleotides read TGCAGTGCTAGCGGCGGGACTGAAGCTTTCTTT.